This is a list of T cell receptor beta chains from one sample in a study of CD4+ T cells in melanoma. Generated by immunoSEQ multiplex PCR, the TCRdb table keeps only in-frame clones and is missing some. Among about 55,000 clones listed, 60% to 80% were seen once. Sequencing was done on a sample of tumor tissue. These receptors all stem from a human donor with melanoma. CDR3s include the opening cysteine and the closing phenylalanine or tryptophan. A D gene is named only where the DNA matches it firmly. Clone size is stated in some rows and not others, as once, few, many or a class when expanded.

TRBJ1-4	TRBV10-3	TRBD1	-	CAINLGRGQGVSSNEKLFF	TGTGCCATCAACCTAGGTCGGGGACAGGGGGTTTCGTCTAATGAAAAACTGTTTTTT
TRBJ2-5	TRBV19	-	-	CASSAPGTWAETQYF	TGTGCCAGTAGTGCCCCCGGGACATGGGCAGAGACCCAGTACTTC
TRBJ2-5	TRBV2	-	few	CASSEGTPLGTQYF	TGTGCCAGCAGTGAAGGGACCCCCTTAGGAACCCAGTACTTC
TRBJ1-1	TRBV13	TRBD1	once	CASSLGDRGTEAFF	TGTGCCAGCAGCTTAGGAGACAGGGGGACTGAAGCTTTCTTT
TRBJ1-6	TRBV6-1	-	-	CATVVTGPNSPLHF	TGTGCCACCGTAGTTACTGGGCCTAATTCACCCCTCCACTTT
TRBJ1-2	TRBV7-9	-	few	CASGGPDYGYTF	TGTGCCAGCGGGGGACCGGACTATGGCTACACCTTC
TRBJ2-6	TRBV28	-	-	CASSPSPGSGANVLTF	TGTGCCAGCAGTCCCTCGCCAGGGTCTGGGGCCAACGTCCTGACTTTC
TRBJ2-3	TRBV11-2	-	-	CASSTGVAGLTDTQYF	TGTGCCAGCAGCACCGGAGTGGCGGGGCTCACAGATACGCAGTATTTT
TRBJ2-1	TRBV11-2	TRBD1	-	CASSHRGPYNEQFF	TGTGCCAGCAGCCACAGGGGACCCTACAATGAGCAGTTCTTC
TRBJ1-4	TRBV7-9	-	-	CASSLMGNEKLFF	TGTGCCAGCAGCTTAATGGGGAATGAAAAACTGTTTTTT
TRBJ1-4	TRBV28	-	-	CASSSGERANEKLFF	TGTGCCAGCAGTTCAGGGGAGAGGGCTAATGAAAAACTGTTTTTT
TRBJ2-7	TRBV5-1	-	-	CASSLRQQGGSYEQYF	TGCGCCAGCAGCTTGAGACAGCAAGGAGGCTCCTACGAGCAGTACTTC
TRBJ2-1	TRBV5-6	-	-	CASSWTNSYNEQFF	TGTGCCAGCAGCTGGACAAACTCCTACAATGAGCAGTTCTTC
TRBJ1-1	TRBV5-1	-	-	CASSFGAGGRWSEAFF	TGCGCCAGCAGCTTTGGGGCAGGCGGGCGATGGTCTGAAGCTTTCTTT
TRBJ2-5	TRBV30	-	-	CAWSPGLRETQYF	TGTGCCTGGAGCCCGGGGCTAAGAGAGACCCAGTACTTC
TRBJ1-4	TRBV15	-	-	CATQSTNEKLFF	TGTGCCACCCAGTCAACTAATGAAAAACTGTTTTTT
TRBJ1-2	TRBV7-9	-	once	CASSLAGVGDGYTF	TGTGCCAGCAGCTTAGCCGGGGTCGGCGATGGCTACACCTTC
TRBJ2-2	TRBV7-9	-	-	CASSLILGRELFF	TGTGCCAGCAGCTTGATACTGGGGAGGGAGCTGTTTTTT
TRBJ2-1	TRBV4-1	-	-	CASSQEGSLGYNEQFF	TGCGCCAGCAGCCAAGAGGGGAGCCTGGGGTACAATGAGCAGTTCTTC
TRBJ2-7	TRBV5-1	TRBD1	few	CASSFSTGGSYEQYF	TGCGCCAGCAGCTTTAGCACAGGGGGCTCCTACGAGCAGTACTTC
TRBJ1-5	TRBV9	-	-	CASNVGVGRYSNQPQHF	TGTGCCAGCAACGTAGGAGTAGGTCGCTATAGCAATCAGCCCCAGCATTTT
TRBJ1-1	TRBV28	TRBD1	few	CASSDPTGGWTEAFF	TGTGCCAGCAGTGACCCGACAGGGGGCTGGACTGAAGCTTTCTTT
TRBJ2-3	TRBV10-3	TRBD1	few	CAISEVTGPSTDTQYF	TGTGCCATCAGTGAGGTGACAGGGCCTAGCACAGATACGCAGTATTTT
TRBJ1-5	TRBV5-8	TRBD1	few	CASRPGTGGNSNQPQHF	TGTGCCAGCAGACCCGGGACAGGGGGGAATAGCAATCAGCCCCAGCATTTT
TRBJ1-2	TRBV7-3	-	many	CASSLIGTDGYTF	TGTGCCAGCAGCTTAATCGGGACGGATGGCTACACCTTC
TRBJ2-2	TRBV11-3	TRBD2	-	CASSSRRGTSGGSNTGELFF	TGTGCCAGCAGCTCGCGGCGGGGCACTAGCGGGGGGTCGAACACCGGGGAGCTGTTTTTT
TRBJ2-1	TRBV11-2	-	-	CASSGTSYNEQFF	TGTGCCAGCAGCGGAACCTCCTACAATGAGCAGTTCTTC
TRBJ1-1	TRBV19	-	-	CASTGDRMNTEAFF	TGTGCCAGTACGGGAGACAGAATGAACACTGAAGCTTTCTTT
TRBJ1-2	TRBV19	-	-	CASQWGAGHGDYGYTF	TGTGCCAGTCAATGGGGAGCGGGGCATGGGGACTATGGCTACACCTTC
TRBJ2-2	TRBV9	TRBD1	-	CASSVPPGQGATGELFF	TGTGCCAGCAGCGTGCCACCGGGACAGGGGGCGACCGGGGAGCTGTTTTTT
TRBJ1-2	TRBV27	-	many	CASSLSGGVYGYTF	TGTGCCAGCAGTTTATCCGGGGGCGTCTATGGCTACACCTTC
TRBJ2-7	TRBV28	-	-	CASSMDIYEQYF	TGTGCCAGCAGCATGGACATCTACGAGCAGTACTTC
TRBJ1-1	TRBV7-3	-	-	CASSREENTEAFF	TGTGCCAGCAGCAGAGAGGAGAACACTGAAGCTTTCTTT
TRBJ2-7	TRBV9	TRBD1	medium-sized	CASSPVWDRGHEQYF	TGTGCCAGCAGCCCCGTTTGGGACAGGGGCCACGAGCAGTACTTC
TRBJ1-2	TRBV7-2	-	few	CASSLAAGGGLGYTF	TGTGCCAGCAGCTTAGCGGCGGGCGGGGGTCTTGGCTACACCTTC
TRBJ1-4	TRBV5-5	-	-	CASSLRGATNEKLFF	TGTGCCAGCAGCTTGAGGGGGGCTACTAATGAAAAACTGTTTTTT
TRBJ2-1	TRBV7-3	-	-	CASSVISGDNEQFF	TGTGCCAGCAGCGTCATTTCGGGGGACAATGAGCAGTTCTTC
TRBJ2-3	TRBV5-1	-	-	CASSLQGMADTQYF	TGCGCCAGCAGCTTACAGGGAATGGCAGATACGCAGTATTTT
TRBJ2-2	TRBV27	-	-	CASSLYNAGELFF	TGTGCCAGCAGTTTATACAATGCCGGGGAGCTGTTTTTT
TRBJ2-7	TRBV5-8	-	-	CASSYSYEQYF	TGTGCCAGCAGCTACTCCTACGAGCAGTACTTC
TRBJ2-7	TRBV9	-	-	CASSTRLGTYEQYF	TGTGCCAGCAGCACCCGACTGGGGACCTACGAGCAGTACTTC
TRBJ2-3	TRBV7-7	TRBD1	-	CASSPQLGQGIDADTQYF	TGTGCTAGCAGCCCCCAGCTGGGACAGGGAATTGATGCAGATACGCAGTATTTT
TRBJ2-7	TRBV4-1	TRBD1	-	CASSQVLDRSYEQYF	TGCGCCAGCAGCCAAGTCCTGGACAGGTCCTACGAGCAGTACTTC
TRBJ2-5	TRBV30	TRBD1	many	CASQGAEETQYF	TGTGCCAGCCAGGGGGCAGAGGAGACCCAGTACTTC
TRBJ2-7	TRBV7-9	-	-	CASRRQPSSDEQYF	TGTGCCAGCAGACGGCAGCCGAGTTCGGACGAGCAGTACTTC
TRBJ1-6	TRBV7-2	-	-	CASSLGYSSSYNSPLHF	TGTGCCAGCAGCTTAGGGTACAGCAGCTCCTATAATTCACCCCTCCACTTT
TRBJ1-4	TRBV6-6	-	-	CASSYDEKLFF	TGTGCCAGCAGTTATGACGAAAAACTGTTTTTT
TRBJ1-2	TRBV6-5	-	-	CASSYRVGVGYGYTF	TGTGCCAGCAGTTACCGCGTGGGGGTCGGGTATGGCTACACCTTC
TRBJ2-7	TRBV10-2	TRBD2	-	CASSPGLNSYEQYF	TGCGCCAGCAGCCCGGGACTAAACTCCTACGAGCAGTACTTC
TRBJ2-1	TRBV7-8	-	medium-sized	CASSLGGVSSSYNEQFF	TGTGCCAGCAGCTTAGGAGGGGTCTCGAGCTCCTACAATGAGCAGTTCTTC
TRBJ1-5	TRBV7-3	-	-	CASSSPFWGAPIRPQHF	TGTGCCAGCAGCTCCCCCTTTTGGGGGGCCCCTATCAGGCCCCAGCATTTT
TRBJ2-6	TRBV9	TRBD1	-	CASSVARQGSLTNVLTF	TGTGCCAGCAGCGTAGCCAGACAGGGTTCTTTGACCAACGTCCTGACTTTC
TRBJ2-3	TRBV6-5	-	-	CASSPNGVTDTQYF	TGTGCCAGCAGTCCAAACGGGGTAACAGATACGCAGTATTTT